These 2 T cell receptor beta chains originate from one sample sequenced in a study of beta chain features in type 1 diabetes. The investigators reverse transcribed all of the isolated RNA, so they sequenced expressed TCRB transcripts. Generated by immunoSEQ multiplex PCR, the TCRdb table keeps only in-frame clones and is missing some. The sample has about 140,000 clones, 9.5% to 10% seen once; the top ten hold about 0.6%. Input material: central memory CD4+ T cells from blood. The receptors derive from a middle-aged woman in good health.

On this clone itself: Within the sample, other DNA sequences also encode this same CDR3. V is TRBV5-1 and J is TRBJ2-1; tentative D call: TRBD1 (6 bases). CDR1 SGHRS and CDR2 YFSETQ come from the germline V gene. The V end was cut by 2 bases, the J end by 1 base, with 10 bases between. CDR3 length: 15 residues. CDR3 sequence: CASSFGQGSYNEQFF. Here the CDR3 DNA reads TGCGCCAGCAGCTTTGGGCAGGGGTCCTACAATGAGCAGTTCTTC.

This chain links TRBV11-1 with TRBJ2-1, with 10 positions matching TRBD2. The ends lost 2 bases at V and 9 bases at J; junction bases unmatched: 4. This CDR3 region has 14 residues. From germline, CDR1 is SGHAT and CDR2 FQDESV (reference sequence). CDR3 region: CASSLLPSGGEQFF. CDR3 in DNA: TGTGCCAGCAGCTTACTTCCTAGCGGGGGTGAGCAGTTCTTC.